This entry features one TCR beta chain sequence. The sample is drawn from a study of T cell responses to AZD1222 COVID-19 vaccine. Generated by immunoSEQ multiplex PCR, the TCRdb table keeps only in-frame clones and is missing some. Of approximately 84,000 clones in the sample, about four fifths were seen once. The source is an adult who received the AZD1222 COVID-19 vaccine. The source was peripheral blood, collected 28 days after the second AZD1222 dose.

This chain's CDR3 is CASSPFVAGGTYEQYF. CDR3 DNA: TGTGCCAGCAGCCCCTTCGTAGCGGGAGGGACCTACGAGCAGTACTTC. The V and J genes are TRBV11-2 and TRBJ2-7, with 11 nucleotides matching TRBD2. Germline values: CDR1 SGHAT, CDR2 FQNNGV. V was clipped by 5 bases and J by 2 bases; unmatched bases: 8. The CDR3 spans 16 residues.